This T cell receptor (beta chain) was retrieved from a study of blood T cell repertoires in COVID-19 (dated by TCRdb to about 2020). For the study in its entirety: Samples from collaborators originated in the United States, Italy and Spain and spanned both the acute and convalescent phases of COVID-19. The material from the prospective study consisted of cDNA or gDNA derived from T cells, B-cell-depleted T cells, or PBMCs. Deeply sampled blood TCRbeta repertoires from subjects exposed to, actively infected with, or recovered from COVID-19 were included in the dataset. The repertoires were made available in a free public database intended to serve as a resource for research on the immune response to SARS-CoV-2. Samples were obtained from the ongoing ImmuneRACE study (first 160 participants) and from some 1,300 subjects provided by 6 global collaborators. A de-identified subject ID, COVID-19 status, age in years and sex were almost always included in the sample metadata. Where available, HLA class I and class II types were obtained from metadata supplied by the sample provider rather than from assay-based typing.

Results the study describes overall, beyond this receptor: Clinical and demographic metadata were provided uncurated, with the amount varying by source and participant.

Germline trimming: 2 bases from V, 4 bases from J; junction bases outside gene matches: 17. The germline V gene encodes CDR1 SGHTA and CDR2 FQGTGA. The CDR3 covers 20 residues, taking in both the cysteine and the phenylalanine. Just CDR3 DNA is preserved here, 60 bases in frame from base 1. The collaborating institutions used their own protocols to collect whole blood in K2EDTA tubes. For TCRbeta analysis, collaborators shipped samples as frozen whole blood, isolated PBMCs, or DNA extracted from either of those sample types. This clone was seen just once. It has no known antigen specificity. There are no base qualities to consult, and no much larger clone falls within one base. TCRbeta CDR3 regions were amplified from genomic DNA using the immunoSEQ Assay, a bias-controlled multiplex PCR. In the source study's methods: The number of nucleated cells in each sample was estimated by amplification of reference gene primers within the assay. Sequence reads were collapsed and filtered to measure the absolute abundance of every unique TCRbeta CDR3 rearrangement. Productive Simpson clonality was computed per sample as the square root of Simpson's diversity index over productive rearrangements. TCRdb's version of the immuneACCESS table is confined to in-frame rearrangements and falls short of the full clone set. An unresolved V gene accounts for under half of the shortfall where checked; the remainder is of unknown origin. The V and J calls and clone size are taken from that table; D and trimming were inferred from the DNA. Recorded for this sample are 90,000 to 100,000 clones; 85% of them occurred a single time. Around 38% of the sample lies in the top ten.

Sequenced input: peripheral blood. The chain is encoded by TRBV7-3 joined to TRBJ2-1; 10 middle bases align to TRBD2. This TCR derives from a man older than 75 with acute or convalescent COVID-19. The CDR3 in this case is CASSLLPASGRSGTYNEQFF. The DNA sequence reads TGTGCCAGCAGCTTACTACCCGCTAGCGGGAGATCAGGGACATACAATGAGCAGTTCTTC.